This T cell receptor beta chain was obtained from a study of T cells in Graves' hyperthyroidism and ophthalmopathy. Amplified TCR beta CDR3 regions derived from RNA transcripts. HTBI primers were employed in a first-round RT-PCR of the TCR CDR3. TCRdb reprocessed the multiplex PCR reads with MiXCR, giving one entry per CDR3 protein. Among more than 350,000 distinct CDR3 sequences listed, roughly 15% were seen once. This clonotype was seen many times. Trimming pared 0 bases from V and 4 bases from J, leaving 6 bases between. The CDR3 length is 13 residues. Germline-derived CDR1 and CDR2 are SGDLS and YYNGEE.

The sample was blood. The source of this sequence is a woman in her sixties with Graves' ophthalmopathy. The rearrangement links TRBV9 to TRBJ2-3; no definite D call. The CDR3 nucleotides are TGTGCCAGCAGCGTAGGAGAACCAGATACGCAGTATTTT. Protein product: CASSVGEPDTQYF.